One and the same sample provided the 7 T cell receptor beta chains below, sequenced in a study of shared clonotypes between healthy human individuals. Clones were read by immunoSEQ multiplex PCR, and TCRdb kept only the in-frame ones, dropping some. The sample records 1,500,000 or so clones, 98% being singletons. The specimen sequenced was naive CD4+ T cells sorted from blood. The subset is: CD45RA+ positively selected. These receptors were taken from a man aged 25-45 years in good health.

J is TRBJ2-1 and V is TRBV6-5; TRBD2 matches 13 bases. The CDR3 extends over 14 amino acids. Losses at the gene ends were 6 bases for V and 9 bases for J; bases not matched to a gene: 5. In germline, CDR1 is MNHEY, CDR2 SVGAGI. CDR3 in DNA: TGTGCCAGCAGCGGACTAGCGGGAGCTGGTGAGCAGTTCTTC. Its protein is CASSGLAGAGEQFF.

The chain carries TRBV28 and TRBJ2-5; unclear D gene. The V gene lost 1 base and the J gene lost 5 bases, with 11 bases spanning the gap. Germline V lookup: CDR1 MDHEN, CDR2 SYDVKM. This CDR3 region has 14 residues. This CDR3 reads CASSLLGPAETQYF. The DNA for the CDR3 is TGTGCCAGCAGTTTATTGGGTCCGGCGGAGACCCAGTACTTC.

This clone was counted a single time. Other DNA sequences in this specimen translate into the identical CDR3. The CDR3, as DNA: TGCAGCGTTGCCCAGGGTACAGATACGCAGTATTTT. Translation gives CSVAQGTDTQYF. This chain joins TRBV29-1 and TRBJ2-3, with TRBD1 as a possible D gene (5 bases). CDR3 length: 12 amino acids. The V and J ends lost 4 bases and 3 bases respectively, with 8 bases between them. Germline assignment: CDR1 SQVTM and CDR2 ANQGSEA.

The V gene is TRBV5-4, the J gene TRBJ2-7; 9 nucleotides align to TRBD2. Germline lookup yields CDR1 SGHNT and CDR2 YYREEE (reference sequence). The trim removed 4 bases at V and 3 bases at J, leaving 2 bases unmatched. The CDR3 extends over 13 amino acids. CDR3 sequence: CASSQTSGYEQYF. CDR3 bases: TGTGCCAGCAGCCAGACTAGCGGCTACGAGCAGTACTTC. The variable domain in full, with the rest retrieved from reference TRBV5-4 and TRBJ2-7, is ETGVTQSPTHLIKTRGQQVTLRCSSQSGHNTVSWYQQALGQGPQFIFQYYREEENGRGNFPPRFSGLQFPNYSSELNVNALELDDSALYLCASSQTSGYEQYFGPGTRLTVT.

The CDR3 DNA reads as TGTGCCAGCTCACCAATGCCCCCTACTGGGGCCAACGTCCTGACTTTC. Translation gives CASSPMPPTGANVLTF. The chain couples TRBV18 to TRBJ2-6; D not resolved. Germline V gene lookup returns CDR1 KGHSH and CDR2 LQKENI. There are 16 residues in the CDR3. With 2 bases removed from V and 2 bases from J, the gap between germline ends came to 10 bases.

This chain connects TRBV29-1 to TRBJ2-7; the D call may be TRBD1 or TRBD2 (5 bases each). The germline V gene encodes CDR1 SQVTM and CDR2 ANQGSEA. The CDR3 spans 13 residues. Between the trimmed V and J ends, which lost 7 bases and 9 bases, there was a span of 22 bases. The CDR3 DNA reads TGCAGCGCCGCCGGCAGGGAGTCCTTGGGGCAGTACTTC. Protein product: CSAAGRESLGQYF.

The V call is TRBV2, the J call TRBJ2-2; TRBD1 is a possible D gene (6 bases). V was pared by 6 bases and J by 0 bases, with 14 bases between. Germline V CDR1 and CDR2: SNHLY, FYNNEI. The CDR3 runs 16 residues. CDR3 in DNA: TGTGCCAGCAGAGATGACAGGTCCGCGAACACCGGGGAGCTGTTTTTT. As protein: CASRDDRSANTGELFF.